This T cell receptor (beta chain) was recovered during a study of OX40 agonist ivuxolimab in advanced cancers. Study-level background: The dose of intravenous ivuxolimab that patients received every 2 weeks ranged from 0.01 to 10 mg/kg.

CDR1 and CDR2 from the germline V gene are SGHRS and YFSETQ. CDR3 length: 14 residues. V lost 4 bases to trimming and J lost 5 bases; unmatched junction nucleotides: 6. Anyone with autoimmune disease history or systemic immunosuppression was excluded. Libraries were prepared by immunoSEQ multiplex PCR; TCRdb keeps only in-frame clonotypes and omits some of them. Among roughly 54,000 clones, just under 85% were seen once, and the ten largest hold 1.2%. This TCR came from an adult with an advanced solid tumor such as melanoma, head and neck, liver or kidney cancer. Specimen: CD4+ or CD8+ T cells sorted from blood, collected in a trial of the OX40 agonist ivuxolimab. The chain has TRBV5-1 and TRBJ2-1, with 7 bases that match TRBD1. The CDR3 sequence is CASSVQGSDNEQFF. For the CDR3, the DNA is TGCGCCAGCAGCGTACAGGGGTCTGACAATGAGCAGTTCTTC.